This record looks at one T cell receptor beta chain sequence and its context. Its specificity is unknown. This sample was taken from a study of cytomegalovirus exposure and HLA in healthy donors. Overall study results and limits: Common viral pathogens seemed to be connected with several of the most significant clusters, according to a later analysis.

PCR was performed using 60 Vbeta and 13 Jbeta primers. Libraries were prepared by immunoSEQ multiplex PCR; TCRdb keeps only in-frame clonotypes and omits some of them. Altogether about 59,000 clones are present, about 80% being singletons, with the ten largest covering around 1.7%. Trimming removed 3 bases at V and 6 bases at J, with 13 bases between. The CDR3 covers 14 residues. CDR1 is KGHSH and CDR2 is LQKENI in the germline V gene. The TCR sequence derives from a man aged 35-49 years in good health and CMV-seronegative. This chain links TRBV18 with TRBJ2-3; a possible D gene is TRBD2 (5 bases). The sequenced material came from PBMCs. The CDR3 region has the DNA TGTGCCAGCTCACCGGGCAGCGGTTTCGATACGCAGTATTTT. Its translation is CASSPGSGFDTQYF.